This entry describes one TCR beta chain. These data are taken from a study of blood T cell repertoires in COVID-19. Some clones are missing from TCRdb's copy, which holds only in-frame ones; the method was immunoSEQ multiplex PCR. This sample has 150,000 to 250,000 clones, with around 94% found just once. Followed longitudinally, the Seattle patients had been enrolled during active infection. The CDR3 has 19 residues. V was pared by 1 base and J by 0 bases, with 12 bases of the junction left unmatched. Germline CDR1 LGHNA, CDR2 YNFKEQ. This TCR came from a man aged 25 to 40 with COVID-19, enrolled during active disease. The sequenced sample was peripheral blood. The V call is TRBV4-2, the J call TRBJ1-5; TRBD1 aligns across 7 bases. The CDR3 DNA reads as TGTGCCAGCAGCCAAGCTTGGAAGACAGGGACCTTTAGCAATCAGCCCCAGCATTTT. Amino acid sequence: CASSQAWKTGTFSNQPQHF.